The sequence of this TCR beta chain was determined in a study of blood T cell repertoires in COVID-19. On the study more broadly: The analysed material was cDNA or gDNA that came from T cells, B-cell-depleted T cells, or PBMCs.

Method: immunoSEQ multiplex PCR; TCRdb's copy keeps in-frame clones and lacks some. The sample holds about 260,000 clones, over 70% seen once. Enrollment of patients from Seattle took place during active infection, with longitudinal follow-up. Looked up from germline, CDR1 is GTSNPN and CDR2 is SVGIG (reference sequence). Between the trimmed V and J ends, which lost 2 bases and 6 bases, there was a span of 10 bases. The length of the CDR3 is 13 residues. The sequenced material came from peripheral blood. This clonotype originated in a woman in her 70s with COVID-19, enrolled during active disease. The chain employs TRBV30 and TRBJ2-2; TRBD1 is a possible D gene (6 bases). The CDR3 reads CAWSNRDPGELFF. Written as DNA, the CDR3 is TGTGCCTGGAGTAACAGGGACCCCGGGGAGCTGTTTTTT.